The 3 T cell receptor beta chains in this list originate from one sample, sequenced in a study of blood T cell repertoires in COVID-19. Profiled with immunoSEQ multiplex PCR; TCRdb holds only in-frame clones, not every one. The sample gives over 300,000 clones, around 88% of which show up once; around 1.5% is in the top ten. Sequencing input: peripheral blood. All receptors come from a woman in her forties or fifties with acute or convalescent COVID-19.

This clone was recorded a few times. CDR3: CASSVGEGFLETQYF. CDR3 coding DNA: TGTGCCAGCAGCGTAGGGGAGGGGTTTTTAGAGACCCAGTACTTC. The rearrangement links TRBV9 to TRBJ2-5; 7 positions agree with TRBD2. The length of the CDR3 is 15 residues. The germline CDR1 and CDR2 sequences are SGDLS and YYNGEE. With V trimmed by 0 bases and J by 4 bases, 6 bases remained unmatched.

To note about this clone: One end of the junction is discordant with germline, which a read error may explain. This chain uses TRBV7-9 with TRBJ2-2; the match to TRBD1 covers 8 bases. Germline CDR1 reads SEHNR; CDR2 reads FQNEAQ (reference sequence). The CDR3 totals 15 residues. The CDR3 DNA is TGTGCCAGCAGCGCGACAGGGGTGAACACCAGGGAGCTGTTTTTT. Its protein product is CASSATGVNTRELFF.

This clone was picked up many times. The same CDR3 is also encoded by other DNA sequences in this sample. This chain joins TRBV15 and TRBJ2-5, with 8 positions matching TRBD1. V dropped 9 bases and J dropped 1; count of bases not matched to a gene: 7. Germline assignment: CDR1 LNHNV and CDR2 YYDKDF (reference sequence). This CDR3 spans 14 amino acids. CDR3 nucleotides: TGTGCCACAAGTGCTGACAGGGGCCAAGAGACCCAGTACTTC. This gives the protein CATSADRGQETQYF.